Listed below are T cell receptor beta chains from one sample, sequenced in a study of cytomegalovirus exposure and HLA in healthy donors. Clones were sequenced by immunoSEQ multiplex PCR, and TCRdb holds only the in-frame ones, with some missing. The sample records some 76,000 clones, about three quarters being singletons. Sample: PBMCs. The receptors originated from a male donor in good health and CMV-seropositive. Both conserved end residues are part of each CDR3. The D gene is left open where the match is weak.

>TRBV21-1|.|TRBJ1-5
TGTGCCAGCAGCAACAGACAGGGTGGCCAGCCCCAGCATTTT
CASSNRQGGQPQHF
>TRBV7-8|TRBD2|TRBJ2-2
TGTGCCAGCAGCTTAGGGGGTGCGGGGGTGGGGGAGCTGTTTTTT
CASSLGGAGVGELFF
>TRBV2|TRBD1|TRBJ1-6
TGTGCCAGCATCGGGGACAGGGATAATTCACCCCTCCACTTT
CASIGDRDNSPLHF
>TRBV5-1|TRBD1|TRBJ2-1
TGCGCCAGCAGCCCAGGACAGGGTGGAGGCAATGAGCAGTTCTTC
CASSPGQGGGNEQFF
>TRBV19|TRBD1|TRBJ1-5
TGTGCCAGTAGTGTACAGGGGTTTGGTCAGCCCCAGCATTTT
CASSVQGFGQPQHF
>TRBV6-1|TRBD1|TRBJ2-7
TGTGCCAGCAGTGTTCAGGGGGCCAACGAGCAGTACTTC
CASSVQGANEQYF
>TRBV6-1|.|TRBJ1-4
TGTGCCAGCAGTGAACCCAGGGGAAGGGGTGAAAAACTGTTTTTT
CASSEPRGRGEKLFF
>TRBV5-6|TRBD2|TRBJ2-3
TGTGCCAGCAGCTTGGCCCTAGCGGAAGATACGCAGTATTTT
CASSLALAEDTQYF
>TRBV15|TRBD1|TRBJ2-5
TGTGCCACCAGCAGAGAGAGGACAGGGGGCGAGACCCAGTACTTC
CATSRERTGGETQYF
>TRBV6-5|.|TRBJ2-7
TGTGCCAGCAGGCCTAGGGGGAGCTCCTACGAGCAGTACTTC
CASRPRGSSYEQYF
>TRBV18|TRBD2|TRBJ2-3
TGTGCCAGCTCAGCCGTGGCAGCGGGGGGGCGTCCAGATACGCAGTATTTT
CASSAVAAGGRPDTQYF